This T cell receptor (beta chain) was identified in a study of human T cells and chemical hapten exposure (dated by TCRdb to 2020 to 2022). About the full investigation: For sensitization, 2% DPC in acetone was applied to a 2 cm by 2 cm area of upper inner arm skin. Patients additionally received weekly therapeutic DPC doses to the scalp throughout the approximately 24-week study period. The libraries were sequenced as a pool, and the TCR yield per sample differed mostly because of small variations in library volumes within the pool. About 30 alopecia patients provided blood for TCR sequencing at one to four time points (pre-sensitization, 2, 6 and 24 weeks). This study followed changes in the peripheral blood TCR repertoire in vivo during primary and secondary sensitization of alopecia patients to the hapten diphenylcyclopropenone (DPC). Patch testing was done on the upper back using Finn chambers containing 0.01% DPC, and results were scored after 6 days according to International Contact Dermatitis Research Group standards. The mostly female patient cohort included alopecia areata with under or over 50% scalp involvement, alopecia totalis and alopecia universalis. Blood samples were taken from patients before sensitization (week 0) and at 2, 6 and about 24 weeks after DPC sensitization. Overall study results and their limits: Significantly more large CDR3 similarity clusters were formed by expanded TCRs than by pre-sensitization or healthy control sets, consistent with antigen-driven responses. The number of TCRs above 1 in 1000 frequency did not change with DPC sensitization; there was no evidence of global repertoire structure alterations. Repeated subsampling changed both the strength of the expansion versus patch-test correlation and the threshold at which that correlation became significant. The number of PT1 expanded TCRs positively correlated with patch test score, significant at thresholds 8, 16 and 32 but not 4. Alopecia, a presumed autoimmune disease, was present in all patients, so the immune response of the patients might differ from that of healthy individuals.

The library was made by RACE. For sequencing, a NextSeq 500 was employed. During library preparation, unique molecular identifiers were attached to individual cDNA molecules so that TCRs could be counted in a quantitative, reproducible way. For every blood RNA sample, sequencing covered both the TCR alpha and TCR beta chains. The authors' pipeline ran thus. A median of roughly 99,000 TCRs per sample was observed, with a range of 23,224 to 690,600. V, J and CDR3 annotation of the TCR reads was performed with the Decombinator software suite. Every sample was subsampled to the same number of TCRs (28,000) for the PS versus PT1 abundance plots. TCRs were defined as expanded if absent before sensitization and observed at least eight times at the 2-week time point. TCRdb ran its own pipeline on the public reads, namely fastp trimming at Q25 and MiXCR clone calling, and kept in-frame beta chains. Duplicate CDR3 protein sequences are folded into a single record with the most common DNA and genes. TCRdb's processing, not the study's, gives the V and J calls here. Across this sample there are under 130,000 distinct CDR3 sequences, with approximately 10% seen only once. The top ten hold roughly 3.5% of the sample.

The time point label for this specimen denotes: patch test 1, 2 weeks after DPC sensitization. Sample treatment or condition, as interpreted from the label and publication: therapeutic diphenylcyclopropenone sensitization with weekly scalp DPC. Blood at each patch-test visit was drawn before the patch test was applied. Patients were considered eligible if aged 18 to 70, diagnosed with alopecia and deemed suitable for DPC therapy, and patients were excluded if pregnant. Total RNA was isolated from unfractionated whole blood collected in Tempus Blood RNA tubes. This clonotype has a handful of counts. No cognate antigen has been identified for it. Base quality data are lacking; no much larger clone is found one base away. Its CDR3 holds 15 amino acids, cysteine through phenylalanine. CDR3 DNA is the only sequence kept; it has 45 bases, read in frame from the first base. V is reduced by 5 bases and J by 0 bases, leaving a spacing of 11 bases between them. The germline V gene (reference sequence) provides CDR1 LNHNV and CDR2 YYDKDF.

The chain joins TRBV15 to TRBJ2-4; the D gene cannot be resolved reliably. The receptor comes from a woman in her 40s with alopecia areata. Some clones in this sample may be carry-over from other donors' samples. Sequencing used whole blood, obtained in connection with sensitization to the hapten diphenylcyclopropenone (DPC). The CDR3 region: CATSVGKLAKNIQYF. In nucleotides, the sequence is TGTGCCACCAGCGTAGGGAAACTAGCCAAAAACATTCAGTACTTC. Joined to the reference TRBV15 and TRBJ2-4 proteins, this CDR3 gives the full variable domain: DAMVIQNPRYQVTQFGKPVTLSCSQTLNHNVMYWYQQKSSQAPKLLFHYYDKDFNNEADTPDNFQSRRPNTSFCFLDIRSPGLGDTAMYLCATSVGKLAKNIQYFGAGTRLSVL.